This T cell receptor beta chain was recovered during a study of PD-1 and CTLA-4 blockade in melanoma. This CDR3 region has 16 residues. Germline CDR1 ENHRY, CDR2 SYGVKD. Deletions cut 1 base from V and 3 bases from J, with 16 bases between. Libraries were prepared by immunoSEQ multiplex PCR; TCRdb keeps only in-frame clonotypes and omits some of them. Of 20,000 or so clones listed, approximately 88% are singletons. The sample consisted of CD8+ T cells from peripheral blood, taken before anti-PD-1 treatment. This TCR came from a human donor with melanoma. The chain combines TRBV10-3 with TRBJ2-7; a weak D match, TRBD1 (6 bases). The CDR3: CAISELLRDNYYEQYF. The CDR3 DNA reads as TGTGCCATCAGTGAGTTACTCCGGGACAACTACTACGAGCAGTACTTC.